The 2 T cell receptor beta chains below come from one sample, sequenced in a study of blood T cell repertoires in COVID-19. Produced via immunoSEQ multiplex PCR; TCRdb's table is partial and in-frame only. The sample records 37,000 or so clones, about 88% being singletons. The sample consisted of peripheral blood. These receptors were collected from a man aged 60 to 75 with active COVID-19.

The chain recombines TRBV5-1 with TRBJ2-2; no definite D call. V gave up 0 bases and J gave up 3 bases, with 9 bases separating them. The germline V gene encodes CDR1 SGHRS and CDR2 YFSETQ. CDR3 size: 15 residues. The CDR3 nucleotides are TGCGCCAGCAGCTTGGTACGTCAGGACACCGGGGAGCTGTTTTTT. It specifies CASSLVRQDTGELFF.

This chain uses TRBV6-2 or TRBV6-3 with TRBJ2-7; D is uncertain. The CDR3 loop spans 14 amino acids. The germline gives CDR1 MNHEY, CDR2 SVGEGT. Between the trimmed V and J ends, which lost 2 bases and 2 bases, there was a span of 10 bases. Here the CDR3 DNA reads TGTGCCAGCAGTTACGGCGGCTTTGCCTACGAGCAGTACTTC. Residues: CASSYGGFAYEQYF.